One sample yielded the 29 T cell receptor beta chains listed below, sequenced in a study of cytomegalovirus exposure and HLA in healthy donors. The primer mix had 60 Vbeta and 13 Jbeta primers. The table came from immunoSEQ multiplex PCR; TCRdb's copy has only in-frame clones and leaves some out. The sample lists about 120,000 clones, less than 85% seen once, with under 3% in the top ten. Sample: PBMCs. Receptors originate from a man aged 25 to 45 in good health and CMV-seronegative.

The J gene is TRBJ2-1, the V gene TRBV5-8; possible D gene TRBD1, 5 bases. The V and J ends lost 0 bases and 7 bases respectively, with 11 bases between them. The germline V gene encodes CDR1 SGHTS and CDR2 YDEGEE. The CDR3 contains 14 residues. The CDR3 reads CASSLGQGMNEQFF. The CDR3 DNA sequence: TGTGCCAGCAGCTTGGGGCAGGGAATGAATGAGCAGTTCTTC.

This clone came up once. The CDR3 loop reads CASSLTSSYEQYF. The CDR3 DNA sequence: TGTGCCAGCAGCTTGACAAGTTCCTACGAGCAGTACTTC. The chain uses TRBV7-9 and TRBJ2-7; no reliable D call. V was clipped by 3 bases and J by 1 base, with 7 bases between them. From germline, CDR1 is SEHNR and CDR2 FQNEAQ (reference sequence). The CDR3 length is 13 residues.

J is TRBJ2-5 and V is TRBV29-1; no definite D call. The J call may be mistaken, given a closer DNA end match to TRBJ2-7. In germline, CDR1 is SQVTM, CDR2 ANQGSEA. The CDR3 sequence is 11 residues long. The CDR3 nucleotides read TGCAGCGTTGCCTACTCCTACGAGCAGTACTTC. It is translated as CSVAYSYEQYF.

The V call is TRBV28, the J call TRBJ2-7, with TRBD1 matching 7 bases. The V and J ends lost 5 bases and 3 bases, in that order; junction bases with no gene match: 13. The germline gives CDR1 MDHEN, CDR2 SYDVKM. The CDR3 runs 16 residues. The CDR3 bases are TGTGCCAGCAGTCTTTCGATCGCCAGGGGGAGCTACGAGCAGTACTTC. It encodes CASSLSIARGSYEQYF.

This chain joins TRBV9 and TRBJ1-2; 9 nucleotides agree with TRBD1. The CDR3 has 17 amino acids. Germline V gene data show CDR1 as SGDLS and CDR2 as YYNGEE. The ends lost 7 bases at V and 0 bases at J; junction bases unmatched: 13. The CDR3 loop reads CASFRDRDSLTNYGYTF. CDR3 in DNA: TGTGCCAGCTTCCGGGACAGGGACTCGTTAACTAACTATGGCTACACCTTC.

The V and J genes are TRBV5-1 and TRBJ2-3; 11 nucleotides agree with TRBD2. With V trimmed by 8 bases and J by 6 bases, 5 bases remained unmatched. The CDR3 has 13 amino acids. Per the germline V gene, CDR1 is SGHRS and CDR2 is YFSETQ. The CDR3 bases are TGCGCCAGTTCTAGCGGGGGGATGGATACGCAGTATTTT. As protein: CASSSGGMDTQYF.

This chain connects TRBV5-4 to TRBJ1-2; perhaps TRBD1 as D (5 bases). Looked up from germline, CDR1 is SGHNT and CDR2 is YYREEE (reference sequence). The CDR3 is 18 amino acids. Trimming cost V 6 bases and J 1 base, with 25 bases left between them. CDR3 coding DNA: TGTGCCAGCAACAAAGGACTTATCCGGGGGGTACTTAACTATGGCTACACCTTC. Its translation: CASNKGLIRGVLNYGYTF.

This clone was picked up one time. This sequence joins TRBV29-1 and TRBJ2-7; TRBD2 matches 15 bases. The V segment lost 6 bases and the J segment 4 bases; nucleotides outside the gene matches: 4. CDR1 is SQVTM and CDR2 is ANQGSEA in the germline V gene. The CDR3 runs 14 residues. The CDR3 spells CSVAGTSGRYEQYF. As DNA, the CDR3 is TGCAGCGTCGCCGGGACTAGCGGGAGGTACGAGCAGTACTTC.

This clone has a handful of counts. At one of its ends the junction is not consistent with the germline gene, which may arise from a read error. V gene TRBV27 combines with J gene TRBJ1-2; D gene unclear. This CDR3 is 14 amino acids long. Germline V gene lookup returns CDR1 MNHEY and CDR2 SMNVEV (reference sequence). The CDR3 DNA sequence: TGTGCCAGCAGATTAGCAGACTCTTACTATGGCTACCCCTTC. It yields the protein CASRLADSYYGYPF.

V is TRBV28 and J is TRBJ2-1; 12 bases align to TRBD1. Germline V gene lookup returns CDR1 MDHEN and CDR2 SYDVKM. The CDR3 loop spans 16 amino acids. V gave up 4 bases and J gave up 6 bases; unmatched junction bases: 7. The CDR3, as DNA: TGTGCCAGCAGTTCCCCGGGACAGGGGGCCGGCAATGAGCAGTTCTTC. It encodes CASSSPGQGAGNEQFF.

This chain connects TRBV15 to TRBJ2-7; 9 nucleotides line up with TRBD2. Per germline, CDR1 LNHNV and CDR2 YYDKDF (reference sequence). The ends lost 1 base at V and 1 base at J; junction bases unmatched: 11. The CDR3 covers 18 residues. The DNA for the CDR3 is TGTGCCACCAGCAGAGCAGGGCTAGCGGGAATAGAGTCCTACGAGCAGTACTTC. It yields the protein CATSRAGLAGIESYEQYF.

The V and J genes are TRBV6-6 and TRBJ1-2; 8 nucleotides align to TRBD1. CDR1 and CDR2 (germline): MNHNY, SVGAGI (reference sequence). This CDR3 is built from 13 residues. Unmatched junction bases numbered 4, after V lost 6 bases and J lost 4 bases. The CDR3 is CASSAGQGYGYTF. The CDR3 bases are TGTGCCAGCAGCGCAGGACAGGGCTATGGCTACACCTTC.

The J gene is TRBJ2-7, the V gene TRBV28, with a tentative D call TRBD2 (5 bases). The length of the CDR3 is 13 residues. Germline CDR1 reads MDHEN; CDR2 reads SYDVKM. V lost 3 bases to trimming and J lost 9 bases, with 15 bases between them. CDR3 DNA: TGTGCCAGCAGTTTCCCGCAGGCGGGCGGGCAGTACTTC. Translation: CASSFPQAGGQYF.

V gene TRBV30 combines with J gene TRBJ2-2; a possible D gene is TRBD2 (6 bases). The CDR3 has 13 amino acids. Trimming pared 8 bases from V and 5 bases from J, leaving 15 bases between. CDR1 and CDR2 from the germline V gene are GTSNPN and SVGIG (reference sequence). The chain's CDR3 is CARPGVGTGELFF. The CDR3 DNA reads TGTGCCCGGCCGGGGGTGGGGACCGGGGAGCTGTTTTTT.

This clone has only one observation. The chain couples TRBV7-2 to TRBJ2-7; 9 nucleotides line up with TRBD2. Germline CDR1 reads SGHTA; CDR2 reads FQGNSA. CDR3 length: 13 amino acids. J was trimmed by 1 base and V by 8 bases; bases with no gene match: 3. The CDR3, as DNA: TGTGCCAGCGGAACTAGCGGGTCCTACGAGCAGTACTTC. This codes for CASGTSGSYEQYF.

This chain connects TRBV27 to TRBJ1-2; D ambiguous. V was cut by 6 bases and J by 8 bases, with 19 bases left in between. Germline CDR1 MNHEY, CDR2 SMNVEV (reference sequence). CDR3 length: 14 amino acids. CDR3 DNA sequence: TGTGCCAGCAGCCCCCTCTTCAATTCGGGGGGCTACACCTTC. Its translation is CASSPLFNSGGYTF.

This clone came up a few times. This chain joins TRBV30 and TRBJ1-1; maybe TRBD1 (5 bases). The CDR3 runs 9 residues. V was pared by 5 bases and J by 11 bases, with 9 bases between. Germline V gene data show CDR1 as GTSNPN and CDR2 as SVGIG (reference sequence). The CDR3 nucleotides are TGTGCCTGGGGGGGGGAGGCTTTCTTT. This sequence encodes CAWGGEAFF.

The V gene is TRBV5-1, the J gene TRBJ2-1; TRBD2 agrees at 13 bases. The germline V gene encodes CDR1 SGHRS and CDR2 YFSETQ. The CDR3 length is 18 residues. Trimming took 0 bases from V and 3 from J; bases not matched to a gene: 6. CDR3 region: CASSLALGLAGVYNEQFF. DNA of the CDR3: TGCGCCAGCAGCTTGGCCCTCGGACTAGCGGGAGTCTACAATGAGCAGTTCTTC. Filled out from reference TRBV5-1 and TRBJ2-1, the complete variable domain reads KAGVTQTPRYLIKTRGQQVTLSCSPISGHRSVSWYQQTPGQGLQFLFEYFSETQRNKGNFPGRFSGRQFSNSRSEMNVSTLELGDSALYLCASSLALGLAGVYNEQFFGPGTRLTVL.

The chain recombines TRBV19 with TRBJ2-2; D is possibly TRBD2 (5 bases). This CDR3 region has 11 residues. Germline V lookup: CDR1 LNHDA, CDR2 SQIVND (reference sequence). V lost 7 bases, J lost 8 bases, and 8 bases lay in between. The CDR3 region has the DNA TGTGCCAGTACCCGGGGAGGGGAGCTGTTTTTT. Its translation: CASTRGGELFF.

The chain has TRBV6-1 and TRBJ2-7; the match to TRBD2 covers 8 bases. Germline V gene sequence: CDR1 MNHNS, CDR2 SASEGT. The CDR3 is 17 residues long. Trimming took 2 bases from V and 0 from J; bases not matched to a gene: 9. The CDR3 here is CASSELGMLAGSYEQYF. The CDR3, as DNA: TGTGCCAGCAGTGAATTGGGGATGCTAGCGGGCTCCTACGAGCAGTACTTC.

This chain joins TRBV29-1 and TRBJ2-7; D is possibly TRBD2 (6 bases). CDR3 length: 14 residues. V was clipped by 7 bases and J by 3 bases, with 19 bases between them. The germline V gene encodes CDR1 SQVTM and CDR2 ANQGSEA. CDR3 sequence reads: CSARLVRSGYEQYF. As DNA, the CDR3 is TGCAGCGCTAGACTAGTCCGGAGTGGCTACGAGCAGTACTTC.

This clone showed up just once. This chain joins TRBV15 and TRBJ1-3, with D possibly TRBD1 on 5 matching bases. Deletions cut 0 bases from V and 0 bases from J, with 12 bases between. The length of the CDR3 is 17 residues. Germline values: CDR1 LNHNV, CDR2 YYDKDF (reference sequence). CDR3 DNA: TGTGCCACCAGCAGAGATTCGGGGGTGATCTCTGGAAACACCATATATTTT. Translation: CATSRDSGVISGNTIYF.

The V and J genes are TRBV4-3 and TRBJ1-5; D ambiguous. Germline values: CDR1 LGHNA, CDR2 YSLEER. Trimming stripped 1 base from V and 3 bases from J, with 10 bases between. CDR3 size: 15 residues. The CDR3 DNA is TGCGCCAGCAGCCAAGGAGGGAGCGACAATCAGCCCCAGCATTTT. This encodes CASSQGGSDNQPQHF.

This clone has only one observation. The chain is built from TRBV28 and TRBJ2-5; TRBD2 aligns across 13 bases. Germline loops: CDR1 MDHEN, CDR2 SYDVKM. Germline trimming cut 1 base from V and 4 bases from J; bases unmatched to any gene: 6. This CDR3 spans 17 amino acids. CDR3 sequence (DNA): TGTGCCAGCAGTTTATTCCGGACTAGCGGGAGCGGAGAGACCCAGTACTTC. Protein product: CASSLFRTSGSGETQYF.

This clone was observed a single time. The genes are TRBV7-2 and TRBJ1-1; 7 nucleotides line up with TRBD1. CDR1 is SGHTA and CDR2 is FQGNSA in the germline V gene. The CDR3 is 18 amino acids. V was pared by 1 base and J by 0 bases, with 11 bases of the junction left unmatched. CDR3 sequence (DNA): TGTGCCAGCAGCTTAGTGGGACAGAGTATTGAAATGAACACTGAAGCTTTCTTT. This sequence encodes CASSLVGQSIEMNTEAFF.

The rearrangement links TRBV19 to TRBJ2-3, with D unclear. Trimming pared 7 bases from V and 0 bases from J, leaving 11 bases between. The CDR3 extends over 14 amino acids. CDR1 is LNHDA, CDR2 SQIVND, per germline (reference sequence). CDR3 residues: CASNGNPSTDTQYF. The CDR3 region has the DNA TGTGCCAGTAATGGCAATCCGAGCACAGATACGCAGTATTTT.

The chain recombines TRBV25-1 with TRBJ2-7; D not certain. Per the germline V gene, CDR1 is MGHDK and CDR2 is SYGVNS. CDR3 size: 11 residues. V was cut by 5 bases and J by 3 bases, with 5 bases left in between. The CDR3 loop reads CASSPLYEQYF. As DNA, the CDR3 is TGTGCCAGCAGTCCCCTCTACGAGCAGTACTTC.

The chain is built from TRBV4-1 and TRBJ1-2; perhaps TRBD1 as D (5 bases). Trimming took off 1 base at V and 4 bases at J, with 13 bases between the two ends. There are 15 residues in the CDR3. CDR1 and CDR2 from the germline V gene are MGHRA and YSYEKL. The CDR3 sequence: CASSQVVRDAYGYTF. In DNA, the CDR3 is TGCGCCAGCAGCCAAGTCGTCAGGGATGCCTATGGCTACACCTTC.

The chain carries TRBV6-1 and TRBJ2-5, with 10 bases lining up with TRBD1. In germline, CDR1 is MNHNS, CDR2 SASEGT. This CDR3 contains 12 residues. The J segment lost 3 bases and the V segment lost 10 bases, leaving 2 bases of the junction unmatched. DNA for the CDR3: TGTGCCACCGGACAGGGGGAAGAGACCCAGTACTTC. Its protein is CATGQGEETQYF.